These 10 T cell receptor beta chains were sequenced from one sample in a study of T cell responses to AZD1222 COVID-19 vaccine. The assay was immunoSEQ multiplex PCR, and TCRdb's table has in-frame clones only and misses some. The sample shows about 140,000 clones, about nine tenths of them seen only once. Source: peripheral blood, taken 28 days after the second AZD1222 dose. The receptor set was obtained from an adult who received the AZD1222 COVID-19 vaccine.

V gene TRBV6-5 combines with J gene TRBJ1-5; possible D gene TRBD1, 5 bases. The germline V and J ends were trimmed by 7 bases and 2 bases, with 9 bases remaining between them. CDR1 and CDR2 from the germline V gene are MNHEY and SVGAGI. The CDR3 covers 13 residues. The CDR3 DNA follows: TGTGCCAGCACCCAACAGGGCAATCAGCCCCAGCATTTT. Protein: CASTQQGNQPQHF.

J is TRBJ2-7 and V is TRBV30, with D possibly being TRBD2 (6 bases). V was trimmed by 3 bases and J by 0 bases, leaving 15 bases between them. The CDR3 length is 15 residues. Looked up from germline, CDR1 is GTSNPN and CDR2 is SVGIG (reference sequence). CDR3 bases: TGTGCCTGGAGACGGCGGGGACCCCGCTCCTACGAGCAGTACTTC. It codes for CAWRRRGPRSYEQYF.

Remarks on this clone: Other DNA variants within this sample encode the same CDR3. J is TRBJ1-1 and V is TRBV10-3, with D maybe TRBD1 (5 bases). V lost 6 bases and J 0 bases, leaving 8 bases between the germline ends. Germline CDR1 reads ENHRY; CDR2 reads SYGVKD. This CDR3 has 13 amino acids. The CDR3 nucleotides read TGTGCCATCAGCGGGACTGTGAACACTGAAGCTTTCTTT. Translation gives CAISGTVNTEAFF.

This clone was seen once. V usage is TRBV5-1 and J usage is TRBJ2-5; either TRBD1 or TRBD2 may fit D (5 bases each). Germline loops: CDR1 SGHRS, CDR2 YFSETQ. Trimming took 2 bases from V and 4 from J, leaving 15 bases between them. The CDR3 runs to 15 residues. The CDR3 reads CASSFTGTMGETQYF. Here the CDR3 DNA reads TGCGCCAGCAGCTTTACCGGGACGATGGGAGAGACCCAGTACTTC.

The chain has TRBV11-2 and TRBJ2-3; no clear D. This CDR3 comprises 14 residues. Germline-derived CDR1 and CDR2 are SGHAT and FQNNGV. Between the trimmed V and J ends, which lost 8 bases and 2 bases, there was a span of 14 bases. CDR3 in DNA: TGTGCCAGCTCACCAAGGGCTTACACAGATACGCAGTATTTT. It yields the protein CASSPRAYTDTQYF.

The chain carries TRBV10-2 and TRBJ2-3, with 9 bases lining up with TRBD2. CDR3 length: 17 amino acids. The V gene end was trimmed by 6 bases and the J gene end by 0 bases; junction bases not matched to a gene: 10. Germline CDR1 WSHSY, CDR2 SAAADI. The chain's CDR3 is CASSLKTSGISTDTQYF. The CDR3 coding sequence is TGCGCCAGCAGCCTTAAGACTAGCGGAATTAGCACAGATACGCAGTATTTT.

This clone was seen only once. The CDR3 sequence: CASSPREGQPGRDTQYF. CDR3 in DNA: TGTGCCAGCTCACCTCGAGAGGGACAGCCAGGGAGAGATACGCAGTATTTT. V usage is TRBV18 and J usage is TRBJ2-3, with TRBD1 identical over 7 bases. V gave up 3 bases and J gave up 5 bases; unmatched junction bases: 14. The CDR3 loop spans 17 amino acids. In germline, CDR1 is KGHSH, CDR2 LQKENI.

The rearrangement links TRBV30 to TRBJ1-5; D is unresolved. This CDR3 is built from 14 residues. V lost 1 base to trimming and J lost 2 bases, with 9 bases between them. From germline, CDR1 is GTSNPN and CDR2 SVGIG (reference sequence). CDR3 DNA: TGTGCCTGGAGTGCGTTCGGAGGCAATCAGCCCCAGCATTTT. Translation: CAWSAFGGNQPQHF.

The chain links TRBV5-8 to TRBJ2-5; D is uncertain. Germline CDR1 reads SGHTS; CDR2 reads YDEGEE. This CDR3 has 17 amino acids. The germline V and J ends were trimmed by 5 bases and 1 base, with 21 bases remaining between them. This CDR3 is CASRSLPVVRVQETQYF. CDR3 nucleotide sequence: TGTGCCAGCAGGTCGCTGCCTGTGGTTCGAGTCCAAGAGACCCAGTACTTC. Based on the CDR3 plus reference TRBV5-8 and TRBJ2-5, the full variable domain is EAGVTQSPTHLIKTRGQQATLRCSPISGHTSVYWYQQALGLGLQFLLWYDEGEERNRGNFPPRFSGRQFPNYSSELNVNALELEDSALYLCASRSLPVVRVQETQYFGPGTRLLVL.

The V and J genes are TRBV7-8 and TRBJ2-7, with D possibly matching TRBD1 (6 bases). Trimming cost V 4 bases and J 0 bases, with 19 bases left between them. Germline lookup yields CDR1 SGHVS and CDR2 FQNEAQ. The CDR3 is 17 amino acids. CDR3 DNA: TGTGCCAGCAGCTCCATAACCGGGACATTCATCTCCTACGAGCAGTACTTC. It is translated as CASSSITGTFISYEQYF.